These 26 T cell receptor beta chains share one sample of origin, sequenced in a study of CD8 T cells in ankylosing spondylitis. Study outcomes and limitations: Ankylosing spondylitis blood seemed to carry a telltale TCR beta motif made of eight or nine highly homologous variants.

TCRdb itself ran the 5' RACE reads through MiXCR, one entry per CDR3 protein. This table holds fewer than 500,000 distinct CDR3 sequences, approximately 20% found once. Antigens of these TCRs are unknown. The sequencing sample was made of blood, either unsorted or a sorted T cell fraction (not recorded which). The receptor set was obtained from a male donor with ankylosing spondylitis.

The chain has TRBV6-2 or TRBV6-3 and TRBJ2-3; 9 bases map to TRBD1. This CDR3 comprises 16 residues. The germline gives CDR1 MNHEY, CDR2 SVGEGT. V was clipped by 2 bases and J by 4 bases; unmatched bases: 7. CDR3 sequence reads: CASSYHGTGSSDTQYF. As DNA, the CDR3 is TGTGCCAGCAGTTACCACGGGACAGGGTCCTCAGATACGCAGTATTTT.

This clonotype was picked up a small number of times. This chain links TRBV7-2 with TRBJ1-5; D is unresolved. This CDR3 contains 11 residues. V was trimmed by 8 bases and J by 9 bases, leaving 11 bases between them. The V gene's germline CDR1 is SGHTA and CDR2 FQGNSA. CDR3 sequence: CASGRIVPQHF. The CDR3 nucleotides are TGTGCCAGCGGGAGAATTGTGCCCCAGCATTTT.

The chain carries TRBV5-1 and TRBJ1-2; 7 bases line up with TRBD1. The junction had 11 bases not matched to a gene; V was cut back by 3 bases and J by 6 bases. The CDR3 sequence is 15 residues long. Looked up from germline, CDR1 is SGHRS and CDR2 is YFSETQ. The CDR3 region has the DNA TGCGCCAGCAGCTCAACGACAGGGTTAGGGAATGGCTACACCTTC. This translates into CASSSTTGLGNGYTF.

This clonotype was seen a few times. This chain links TRBV7-2 with TRBJ1-6, with D possibly matching TRBD1 (6 bases). Between the trimmed V and J ends, which lost 5 bases and 5 bases, there was a span of 13 bases. Germline CDR1 is SGHTA and CDR2 is FQGNSA. This CDR3 has 15 amino acids. The CDR3 sequence: CASSPTGLNNSPLHF. DNA for the CDR3: TGTGCCAGCAGCCCGACAGGTCTCAATAATTCACCCCTCCACTTT.

This clonotype was counted between two and nine times. The chain employs TRBV10-3 and TRBJ2-7, with D unresolved. The CDR3 runs to 15 residues. Trimming stripped 0 bases from V and 3 bases from J, with 12 bases between. CDR1 and CDR2 from the germline V gene are ENHRY and SYGVKD. CDR3 in DNA: TGTGCCATCAGTGAGTCGACCTCCCCGGACTACGAGCAGTACTTC. As protein: CAISESTSPDYEQYF.

This rearrangement joins TRBV28 to TRBJ2-5; maybe TRBD1 (5 bases). This CDR3 has 16 residues. Germline loops: CDR1 MDHEN, CDR2 SYDVKM. The germline V and J ends were trimmed by 4 bases and 2 bases, with 17 bases remaining between them. This chain's CDR3 is CASSSTGAQNQETQYF. CDR3 nucleotide sequence: TGTGCCAGCAGTTCCACAGGAGCCCAAAATCAAGAGACCCAGTACTTC.

The rearrangement joins TRBV28 to TRBJ2-7; D is ambiguous. V gave up 3 bases and J gave up 7 bases, with 13 bases separating them. CDR1 is MDHEN, CDR2 SYDVKM, per germline. This CDR3 comprises 13 residues. CDR3 residues: CASSLIGRAEQYF. In DNA form, the CDR3 reads TGTGCCAGCAGTTTGATTGGAAGGGCTGAGCAGTACTTC.

A few counts support this clonotype. The chain links TRBV27 to TRBJ2-7; D remains unclear. Germline values: CDR1 MNHEY, CDR2 SMNVEV (reference sequence). The CDR3 length is 15 residues. Trimming shortened V by 9 bases and J by 0 bases, and 18 bases separated the two germline ends. CDR3 sequence reads: CASLKDHWSSYEQYF. The CDR3 DNA sequence: TGTGCCAGTTTGAAGGATCACTGGAGCTCCTACGAGCAGTACTTC.

This clonotype was counted ten times or more. CDR3 region: CSSSSGANVLTF. Written as DNA, the CDR3 is TGCAGCTCATCTTCTGGGGCCAACGTCCTGACTTTC. V and J are TRBV29-1 and TRBJ2-6; D not certain. Between the trimmed V and J ends, which lost 8 bases and 1 base, there was a span of 6 bases. CDR3 size: 12 residues. The germline gives CDR1 SQVTM, CDR2 ANQGSEA.

The V gene is TRBV7-9, the J gene TRBJ1-4; D is ambiguous. This CDR3 region has 13 residues. Trimming left V 3 bases short and J 8 bases short, with 10 bases between. The germline gives CDR1 SEHNR, CDR2 FQNEAQ (reference sequence). The CDR3 protein is CASSFEPLEKLFF. The CDR3 DNA reads as TGTGCCAGCAGCTTCGAGCCACTCGAAAAACTGTTTTTT.

This clonotype was seen a few times. The V and J genes are TRBV18 and TRBJ2-5; TRBD1 matches at 7 bases. V dropped 3 bases and J dropped 5; count of bases not matched to a gene: 9. The CDR3 loop spans 15 amino acids. CDR1 is KGHSH and CDR2 is LQKENI in the germline V gene. CDR3 nucleotides: TGTGCCAGCTCACCCCGACAGGGCGGTTGGGAGACCCAGTACTTC. Residues: CASSPRQGGWETQYF.

The chain employs TRBV2 and TRBJ2-1, with 9 bases aligning to TRBD1. The CDR3 is 12 residues long. Per germline, CDR1 SNHLY and CDR2 FYNNEI. V trimming: 7 bases; J trimming: 8 bases; junction bases outside the gene matches: 3. CDR3 sequence reads: CASTGDRDEQFF. DNA of the CDR3: TGTGCCAGCACCGGGGACAGGGATGAGCAGTTCTTC.

This sequence joins TRBV20-1 and TRBJ2-3, with D unresolved. Germline lookup yields CDR1 DFQATT and CDR2 SNEGSKA (reference sequence). V lost 1 base to trimming and J lost 5 bases, with 4 bases between them. The CDR3 consists of 11 residues. The CDR3, as DNA: TGCAGTGCTAGAGGACTAGATACGCAGTATTTT. This gives the protein CSARGLDTQYF.

This clonotype was detected only a few times. The V gene is TRBV29-1, the J gene TRBJ2-2; tentative D call: TRBD1 (6 bases). V dropped 7 bases and J dropped 1 base, with 13 bases sitting between them. This CDR3 contains 14 residues. Germline loops: CDR1 SQVTM, CDR2 ANQGSEA. In DNA form, the CDR3 reads TGCAGCGCGATGGACAGCCGGAACACCGGGGAGCTGTTTTTT. Translation: CSAMDSRNTGELFF.

The rearrangement uses TRBV11-2 and TRBJ2-1; 7 bases align to TRBD2. Germline V lookup: CDR1 SGHAT, CDR2 FQNNGV. V lost 5 bases, J lost 0 bases, and 10 bases stayed unmatched. The CDR3 runs 17 residues. The CDR3 spells CASSPRRGRSSYNEQFF. CDR3 nucleotides: TGTGCCAGCAGCCCGCGGCGGGGGAGGAGCTCCTACAATGAGCAGTTCTTC.

Many counts were recorded for this clonotype. The CDR3 spells CASSWTGGNTEAFF. In nucleotides, the CDR3 is TGCGCCAGCAGCTGGACAGGGGGGAACACTGAAGCTTTCTTT. This chain connects TRBV5-1 to TRBJ1-1, with 10 bases identical to TRBD1. CDR3 length: 14 amino acids. Trimming removed 3 bases from V and 1 base from J; junction bases left unmatched: 0. From germline, CDR1 is SGHRS and CDR2 YFSETQ.

DNA for the CDR3: TGCGCCAGCAGCTTTTTCCAGGGGGCGAACACTGAAGCTTTCTTT. Protein: CASSFFQGANTEAFF. The chain couples TRBV5-1 to TRBJ1-1; TRBD1 matches at 8 bases. The CDR3 runs 15 residues. Germline CDR1 is SGHRS and CDR2 is YFSETQ. V lost 2 bases to trimming and J lost 1 base; unmatched junction nucleotides: 4. The full variable domain, its missing parts supplied by reference TRBV5-1 and TRBJ1-1, is KAGVTQTPRYLIKTRGQQVTLSCSPISGHRSVSWYQQTPGQGLQFLFEYFSETQRNKGNFPGRFSGRQFSNSRSEMNVSTLELGDSALYLCASSFFQGANTEAFFGQGTRLTVV.

V usage is TRBV28 and J usage is TRBJ2-3; 8 nucleotides align to TRBD2. Germline CDR1 and CDR2: MDHEN and SYDVKM. The CDR3 length is 15 residues. V lost 7 bases to trimming and J lost 4 bases; unmatched junction nucleotides: 10. This CDR3 reads CASTLRGLGSDTQYF. The CDR3 DNA reads as TGTGCCAGCACTCTAAGGGGACTAGGGTCAGATACGCAGTATTTT.

The sample holds many counts of this clonotype. This chain uses TRBV5-1 with TRBJ1-1; perhaps TRBD1 as D (5 bases). The germline gives CDR1 SGHRS, CDR2 YFSETQ. V was clipped by 1 base and J by 1 base, with 8 bases between them. CDR3 length: 14 residues. The CDR3 DNA reads TGCGCCAGCAGCTTGTCAGGACAGAACACTGAAGCTTTCTTT. As protein: CASSLSGQNTEAFF.

Ten or more counts support this clonotype. This rearrangement joins TRBV29-1 to TRBJ2-1, with 9 bases identical to TRBD2. Germline V gives CDR1 SQVTM, CDR2 ANQGSEA. With V trimmed by 4 bases and J by 6 bases, 7 bases remained unmatched. CDR3 size: 14 residues. CDR3 protein: CSVAGGRATNEQFF. CDR3 DNA sequence: TGCAGCGTTGCGGGCGGGAGGGCCACCAATGAGCAGTTCTTC.

The chain couples TRBV10-3 to TRBJ2-3, with a possible D match to TRBD2 (6 bases). This CDR3 is 14 amino acids long. The germline V gene encodes CDR1 ENHRY and CDR2 SYGVKD. Deletions cut 3 bases from V and 0 bases from J, with 7 bases between. In DNA form, the CDR3 reads TGTGCCATCAGTGACAGCGGGAGCACAGATACGCAGTATTTT. Its protein is CAISDSGSTDTQYF.

In its sample, this clonotype was seen a few times. The rearrangement uses TRBV20-1 and TRBJ1-4; D unresolved. This CDR3 contains 13 residues. With 0 bases removed from V and 8 bases from J, the gap between germline ends came to 10 bases. The germline CDR1 and CDR2 sequences are DFQATT and SNEGSKA (reference sequence). CDR3 region: CSARERAVEKLFF. In DNA form, the CDR3 reads TGCAGTGCTAGAGAAAGGGCCGTCGAAAAACTGTTTTTT.

This clonotype has more than one count but fewer than ten. The chain couples TRBV11-2 to TRBJ2-1; 8 bases fit TRBD2. V trimming: 3 bases; J trimming: 4 bases; junction bases outside the gene matches: 2. Per the germline V gene, CDR1 is SGHAT and CDR2 is FQNNGV. This CDR3 is 14 amino acids long. CDR3 sequence: CASSFSGIYNEQFF. DNA of the CDR3: TGTGCCAGCAGCTTTAGCGGGATTTACAATGAGCAGTTCTTC.

The genes are TRBV3-1 and TRBJ2-1; TRBD2 is a possible D gene (5 bases). This CDR3 contains 14 residues. V lost 1 base to trimming and J lost 7 bases, with 11 bases between them. Germline V gene sequence: CDR1 LGHDT, CDR2 YNNKEL (reference sequence). For the CDR3, the DNA is TGTGCCAGCAGCCAAGGAATACGCGGGAATGAGCAGTTCTTC. Its protein is CASSQGIRGNEQFF.

The genes are TRBV10-3 and TRBJ1-2; no definite D call. Looked up from germline, CDR1 is ENHRY and CDR2 is SYGVKD. The CDR3 consists of 12 residues. V shed 7 bases and J shed 0 bases, with 6 bases lying between them. The chain's CDR3 is CAIMGPNYGYTF. As DNA, the CDR3 is TGTGCCATCATGGGTCCTAACTATGGCTACACCTTC.

The table lists this clonotype with a few counts. The chain links TRBV29-1 to TRBJ2-5, with a tentative D call TRBD1 (5 bases). CDR1 SQVTM and CDR2 ANQGSEA come from the germline V gene. V lost 0 bases and J lost 5, with 7 bases in between. The CDR3 consists of 12 residues. CDR3 bases: TGCAGCGTTGAAGAGGGGCCCGAGACCCAGTACTTC. Protein: CSVEEGPETQYF.